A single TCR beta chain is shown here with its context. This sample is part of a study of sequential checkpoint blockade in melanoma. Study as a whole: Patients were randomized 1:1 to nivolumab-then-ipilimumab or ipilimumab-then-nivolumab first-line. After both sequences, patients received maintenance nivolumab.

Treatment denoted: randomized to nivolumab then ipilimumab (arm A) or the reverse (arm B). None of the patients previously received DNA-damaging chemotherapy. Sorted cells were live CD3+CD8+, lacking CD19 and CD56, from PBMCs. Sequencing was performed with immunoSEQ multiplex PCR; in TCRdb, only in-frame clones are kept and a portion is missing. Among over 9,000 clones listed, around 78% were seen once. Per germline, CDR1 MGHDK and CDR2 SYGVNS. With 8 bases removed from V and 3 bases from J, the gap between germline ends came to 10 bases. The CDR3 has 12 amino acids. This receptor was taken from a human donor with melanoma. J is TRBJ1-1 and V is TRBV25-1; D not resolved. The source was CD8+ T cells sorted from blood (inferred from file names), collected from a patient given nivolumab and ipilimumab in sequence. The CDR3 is CASQASHTEAFF. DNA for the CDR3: TGTGCCAGCCAGGCCAGTCACACTGAAGCTTTCTTT.